These 25 T cell receptor beta chains originate from one sample sequenced in a study of blood T cell repertoires in COVID-19. Clones were sequenced by immunoSEQ multiplex PCR, and TCRdb holds only the in-frame ones, with some missing. The sample lists approximately 180,000 clones; roughly 82% were seen once. The specimen sequenced was peripheral blood. The receptors stem from a woman between 70 and 85 years old with acute or convalescent COVID-19.

This clone was seen just once. The chain couples TRBV25-1 to TRBJ1-2; D perhaps matches TRBD1 (5 bases). Trimming took 4 bases from V and 5 from J, leaving 11 bases between them. The CDR3 totals 13 residues. Germline lookup yields CDR1 MGHDK and CDR2 SYGVNS. The CDR3 coding sequence is TGTGCCAGCAGTGGAATGCCAGGGTATGGCTACACCTTC. It yields the protein CASSGMPGYGYTF.

The chain joins TRBV2 to TRBJ2-2, with 7 bases that match TRBD2. Germline V gene sequence: CDR1 SNHLY, CDR2 FYNNEI. This CDR3 contains 16 residues. After removal of 6 bases from V and 0 bases from J, the junction contained 7 bases not matched to a gene. CDR3 sequence (DNA): TGTGCCAGCAGAGCCTCTAGCGGTTCGAACACCGGGGAGCTGTTTTTT. This encodes CASRASSGSNTGELFF.

The rearrangement joins TRBV6-2 or TRBV6-3 to TRBJ2-7; weak D call: TRBD1 (6 bases). CDR1 MNHEY and CDR2 SVGEGT come from the germline V gene. CDR3 length: 14 amino acids. V dropped 1 base and J dropped 4 bases, with 11 bases sitting between them. Here the CDR3 reads CASSYLQGGYEQYF. In nucleotides, the CDR3 is TGTGCCAGCAGTTACTTACAGGGCGGGTACGAGCAGTACTTC.

The chain combines TRBV11-2 with TRBJ1-4; D gene uncertain. Deletions cut 4 bases from V and 7 bases from J, with 16 bases between. Germline values: CDR1 SGHAT, CDR2 FQNNGV. The CDR3 runs to 15 residues. CDR3 sequence reads: CASSSSRREREKLFF. Here the CDR3 DNA reads TGTGCCAGCAGCTCGAGCAGGAGGGAGCGTGAAAAACTGTTTTTT.

This rearrangement joins TRBV7-9 to TRBJ2-7; a weak D match, TRBD1 (6 bases). Germline values: CDR1 SEHNR, CDR2 FQNEAQ (reference sequence). The CDR3 extends over 14 amino acids. The V gene lost 4 bases and the J gene lost 4 bases, with 14 bases spanning the gap. The CDR3 DNA reads TGTGCCAGCAGCTCTCGGGACATGCCATACGAGCAGTACTTC. Translated: CASSSRDMPYEQYF.

V and J are TRBV18 and TRBJ2-4; no clear D. Germline V gene lookup returns CDR1 KGHSH and CDR2 LQKENI. There are 19 residues in the CDR3. V lost 1 base and J lost 0, with 19 bases in between. In nucleotides, the CDR3 is TGTGCCAGCTCACCACACGCGGAAATAAATGTCGTAGCCAAAAACATTCAGTACTTC. It yields the protein CASSPHAEINVVAKNIQYF. Full variable domain (rest looked up from reference TRBV18 and TRBJ2-4): NAGVMQNPRHLVRRRGQEARLRCSPMKGHSHVYWYRQLPEEGLKFMVYLQKENIIDESGMPKERFSAEFPKEGPSILRIQQVVRGDSAAYFCASSPHAEINVVAKNIQYFGAGTRLSVL.

The genes are TRBV7-9 and TRBJ1-4; 9 positions agree with TRBD1. Germline loops: CDR1 SEHNR, CDR2 FQNEAQ (reference sequence). This CDR3 region has 14 residues. V lost 1 base to trimming and J lost 8 bases; unmatched junction nucleotides: 2. The DNA for the CDR3 is TGTGCCAGCAGCTTAGGACAGGGGGGAGAAAAACTGTTTTTT. Encoded protein: CASSLGQGGEKLFF.

In DNA form, the CDR3 reads TGTGCCAGCAGCCCGAAGGGACTAGCGACGAACACCGGGGAGCTGTTTTTT. Its protein product is CASSPKGLATNTGELFF. This chain links TRBV7-9 with TRBJ2-2; 10 bases fit TRBD2. This CDR3 contains 17 residues. Germline-derived CDR1 and CDR2 are SEHNR and FQNEAQ (reference sequence). The ends lost 5 bases at V and 0 bases at J; junction bases unmatched: 6. The variable domain in full, completed from reference TRBV7-9 and TRBJ2-2, reads DTGVSQNPRHKITKRGQNVTFRCDPISEHNRLYWYRQTLGQGPEFLTYFQNEAQLEKSRLLSDRFSAERPKGSFSTLEIQRTEQGDSAMYLCASSPKGLATNTGELFFGEGSRLTVL.

The chain links TRBV5-1 to TRBJ1-2; D possibly corresponds to TRBD1 (5 bases). The V and J ends lost 1 base and 7 bases respectively, with 17 bases between them. Germline-derived CDR1 and CDR2 are SGHRS and YFSETQ. The CDR3 extends over 15 amino acids. The CDR3 sequence is CASSLSPGELPGYTF. CDR3 coding DNA: TGCGCCAGCAGCTTGTCACCGGGGGAGCTCCCTGGCTACACCTTC.

As for this clone: Other DNA sequences from this sample encode an identical CDR3 as well. The chain employs TRBV5-1 and TRBJ2-3; D perhaps matches TRBD2 (6 bases). Trimming pared 4 bases from V and 0 bases from J, leaving 9 bases between. Germline CDR1 reads SGHRS; CDR2 reads YFSETQ. The CDR3 contains 14 residues. CDR3 bases: TGCGCCAGCAGCCCCGGGACTAGCACAGATACGCAGTATTTT. This gives the protein CASSPGTSTDTQYF. Drawing the rest from reference TRBV5-1 and TRBJ2-3, the complete variable domain is KAGVTQTPRYLIKTRGQQVTLSCSPISGHRSVSWYQQTPGQGLQFLFEYFSETQRNKGNFPGRFSGRQFSNSRSEMNVSTLELGDSALYLCASSPGTSTDTQYFGPGTRLTVL.

The chain recombines TRBV28 with TRBJ2-7; D possibly corresponds to TRBD1 (5 bases). This CDR3 spans 16 amino acids. Trimming stripped 1 base from V and 2 bases from J, with 15 bases between. CDR1 is MDHEN and CDR2 is SYDVKM in the germline V gene. The CDR3 region is CASSLSLGQGTYEQYF. The CDR3 region has the DNA TGTGCCAGCAGTTTATCCTTAGGCCAGGGTACCTACGAGCAGTACTTC.

This clone is a singleton in its sample. The chain carries TRBV10-2 and TRBJ2-7; 8 bases fit TRBD1. This CDR3 has 13 residues. CDR1 and CDR2 from the germline V gene are WSHSY and SAAADI. After removal of 7 bases from V and 4 bases from J, the junction contained 6 bases not matched to a gene. The CDR3 is CASTTGQAYEQYF. CDR3 nucleotides: TGCGCCAGCACCACGGGACAGGCATACGAGCAGTACTTC.

The chain joins TRBV12-3 or TRBV12-4 to TRBJ2-1; D is perhaps TRBD2 (6 bases). The CDR3 totals 11 residues. The germline V and J ends were trimmed by 8 bases and 10 bases, with 12 bases remaining between them. The CDR3 sequence is CASLGGWEQFF. The CDR3 DNA reads TGTGCCAGCCTAGGAGGGTGGGAGCAGTTCTTC.

The sample holds a few counts of this clone. The chain employs TRBV28 and TRBJ2-2; D is unresolved. V was cut by 8 bases and J by 0 bases, with 13 bases left in between. This CDR3 is built from 15 residues. Per germline, CDR1 MDHEN and CDR2 SYDVKM. The CDR3 loop is CASRLASSNTGELFF. Here the CDR3 DNA reads TGTGCCAGCCGCCTCGCCAGTTCGAACACCGGGGAGCTGTTTTTT.

The genes are TRBV7-9 and TRBJ1-2; no reliable D call. There are 14 residues in the CDR3. The V gene's germline CDR1 is SEHNR and CDR2 FQNEAQ (reference sequence). V was cut by 2 bases and J by 4 bases, with 11 bases left in between. CDR3 loop: CASSLSRESYGYTF. The CDR3 DNA follows: TGTGCCAGCAGCTTAAGCCGGGAAAGCTATGGCTACACCTTC.

The genes are TRBV6-2 or TRBV6-3 and TRBJ2-7; D remains unclear. This CDR3 comprises 12 residues. V was trimmed by 1 base and J by 4 bases, leaving 5 bases between them. Germline values: CDR1 MNHEY, CDR2 SVGEGT. Here the CDR3 reads CASSYYRYEQYF. As DNA, the CDR3 is TGTGCCAGCAGTTACTACAGATACGAGCAGTACTTC.

This chain uses TRBV5-1 with TRBJ1-1; tentatively, D is TRBD1 (5 bases). The CDR3 runs 13 residues. V was pared by 0 bases and J by 10 bases, with 13 bases between. Germline V CDR1 and CDR2: SGHRS, YFSETQ. This CDR3 is CASSLATLGGAFF. CDR3 sequence (DNA): TGCGCCAGCAGCTTGGCGACACTCGGGGGAGCTTTCTTT.

The V call is TRBV6-5, the J call TRBJ1-1; 8 nucleotides align to TRBD1. J lost 4 bases, V lost 3 bases, and 10 bases had no gene match. There are 16 residues in the CDR3. Germline loops: CDR1 MNHEY, CDR2 SVGAGI. The CDR3 is CASSYIRRGRGTEAFF. CDR3 nucleotides: TGTGCCAGCAGTTATATCCGCAGGGGGCGAGGCACTGAAGCTTTCTTT.

The chain uses TRBV19 and TRBJ2-5; 9 nucleotides align to TRBD2. Looked up from germline, CDR1 is LNHDA and CDR2 is SQIVND (reference sequence). The V segment lost 3 bases and the J segment 2 bases; nucleotides outside the gene matches: 4. The CDR3 is made up of 15 amino acids. CDR3 bases: TGTGCCAGTAGTATCGCGGGAGGGCCTCAAGAGACCCAGTACTTC. This translates into CASSIAGGPQETQYF.

This sequence joins TRBV30 and TRBJ2-1; the match to TRBD1 covers 8 bases. Trimming removed 5 bases from V and 6 bases from J; junction bases left unmatched: 6. The CDR3 totals 13 residues. Per the germline V gene, CDR1 is GTSNPN and CDR2 is SVGIG (reference sequence). This CDR3 reads CAWSTGAPNEQFF. The DNA for the CDR3 is TGTGCCTGGTCGACAGGGGCGCCCAATGAGCAGTTCTTC.

The V and J genes are TRBV7-2 and TRBJ2-7; 8 bases align to TRBD2. Unmatched junction bases numbered 8, after V lost 5 bases and J lost 5 bases. The length of the CDR3 is 14 residues. Germline values: CDR1 SGHTA, CDR2 FQGNSA. The CDR3 DNA is TGTGCCAGCAGCCCTAACGGGAGGGCCCACGAGCAGTACTTC. Translating gives CASSPNGRAHEQYF.

V is TRBV6-2 or TRBV6-3 and J is TRBJ2-2; no clear D. Germline-derived CDR1 and CDR2 are MNHEY and SVGEGT. This CDR3 region has 15 residues. V lost 2 bases and J lost 1, with 8 bases in between. The DNA for the CDR3 is TGTGCCAGCAGTTACATACAAAAGAACACCGGGGAGCTGTTTTTT. Translated, it gives CASSYIQKNTGELFF.

The chain combines TRBV4-1 with TRBJ1-2; D ambiguous. Trimming removed 3 bases from V and 5 bases from J, with 16 bases in between. CDR1 is MGHRA, CDR2 YSYEKL, per germline. The CDR3 spans 15 residues. The CDR3 here is CASSQAGRVTYGYTF. CDR3 nucleotide sequence: TGCGCCAGCAGCCAGGCCGGGAGGGTAACGTATGGCTACACCTTC.

The chain is built from TRBV7-2 and TRBJ2-3, with 8 bases aligning to TRBD2. The CDR3 length is 19 residues. Losses at the gene ends were 5 bases for V and 0 bases for J; bases not matched to a gene: 16. Germline V lookup: CDR1 SGHTA, CDR2 FQGNSA. In DNA, the CDR3 is TGTGCCAGCAGCCCGGGACTAGAATTTTCTTATTTTAGCACAGATACGCAGTATTTT. Residues: CASSPGLEFSYFSTDTQYF.

In its sample, this clone was seen a few times. The gene calls are TRBV7-9 and TRBJ1-1; D gene uncertain. Germline V gene data show CDR1 as SEHNR and CDR2 as FQNEAQ (reference sequence). This CDR3 comprises 14 residues. Trimming shortened V by 0 bases and J by 1 base, and 6 bases separated the two germline ends. The CDR3 spells CASSLAHANTEAFF. The CDR3 DNA follows: TGTGCCAGCAGCTTAGCACACGCGAACACTGAAGCTTTCTTT.